The rows below give T cell receptor beta chains drawn from one sample of a study of CD8+ T cells in alopecia areata. The table came from immunoSEQ multiplex PCR; TCRdb's copy has only in-frame clones and leaves some out. This sample has roughly 120,000 clones, with roughly 66% found just once. Sequenced sample: CD4+ T cells sorted from blood. Receptor source: a human donor in good health. CDR3s include the opening cysteine and the closing phenylalanine or tryptophan. Each record gives: V gene, J gene, D gene, clone size, CDR3 protein, CDR3 DNA. The D gene is left open where the match is weak. Clone size appears in some rows only: once, few, many, or a class for an expanded clone.

V gene: TRBV29-1; J gene: TRBJ2-7; D gene: NA; clone size: few; CDR3 protein: CSVTSQGSSYEQYF; CDR3 DNA: TGCAGCGTGACCTCGCAGGGGAGCTCCTACGAGCAGTACTTC
V gene: TRBV19; J gene: TRBJ2-3; D gene: TRBD1; clone size: NA; CDR3 protein: CASKETGIADTQYF; CDR3 DNA: TGTGCCAGTAAGGAGACAGGGATTGCGGATACGCAGTATTTT
V gene: TRBV5-1; J gene: TRBJ2-3; D gene: NA; clone size: NA; CDR3 protein: CASSDGASTDTQYF; CDR3 DNA: TGCGCCAGCAGCGACGGGGCCAGCACAGATACGCAGTATTTT
V gene: TRBV19; J gene: TRBJ2-3; D gene: NA; clone size: once; CDR3 protein: CASSTSLADTQYF; CDR3 DNA: TGTGCCAGTAGTACCTCACTAGCAGATACGCAGTATTTT
V gene: TRBV5-6; J gene: TRBJ2-2; D gene: NA; clone size: NA; CDR3 protein: CASSPRTYTGELFF; CDR3 DNA: TGTGCCAGCAGCCCCCGAACCTACACCGGGGAGCTGTTTTTT
V gene: TRBV5-1; J gene: TRBJ2-7; D gene: TRBD2; clone size: NA; CDR3 protein: CASSLGTSGGSPYEQYF; CDR3 DNA: TGCGCCAGCAGCTTGGGGACTAGCGGGGGGTCCCCCTACGAGCAGTACTTC
V gene: TRBV29-1; J gene: TRBJ1-4; D gene: TRBD1; clone size: NA; CDR3 protein: CSGRGQGAEKLFF; CDR3 DNA: TGCAGCGGGAGAGGACAGGGGGCGGAAAAACTGTTTTTT
V gene: TRBV1; J gene: TRBJ1-5; D gene: NA; clone size: NA; CDR3 protein: CTSSQTADRPQHF; CDR3 DNA: TGCACCAGCAGCCAGACAGCGGATAGGCCCCAGCATTTT
V gene: TRBV29-1; J gene: TRBJ2-3; D gene: TRBD1; clone size: few; CDR3 protein: CSVVYRGRSTDTQYF; CDR3 DNA: TGCAGCGTTGTGTACAGGGGGCGGAGCACAGATACGCAGTATTTT
V gene: TRBV30; J gene: TRBJ1-2; D gene: NA; clone size: NA; CDR3 protein: CAWTKQGHGYTF; CDR3 DNA: TGTGCCTGGACGAAACAGGGACACGGCTACACCTTC
V gene: TRBV5-6; J gene: TRBJ2-2; D gene: NA; clone size: NA; CDR3 protein: CASSLVGNTGELFF; CDR3 DNA: TGTGCCAGCAGCTTGGTGGGAAACACCGGGGAGCTGTTTTTT
V gene: TRBV6-5; J gene: TRBJ1-5; D gene: NA; clone size: NA; CDR3 protein: CASRYQENQPQHF; CDR3 DNA: TGTGCCAGCAGGTATCAGGAGAATCAGCCCCAGCATTTT
V gene: TRBV6-6; J gene: TRBJ1-5; D gene: TRBD1; clone size: few; CDR3 protein: CASSYRDRAMQPQHF; CDR3 DNA: TGTGCCAGCAGTTACCGGGACAGGGCCATGCAGCCCCAGCATTTT
V gene: TRBV9; J gene: TRBJ1-4; D gene: TRBD1; clone size: NA; CDR3 protein: CASSTLQGAEEKLFF; CDR3 DNA: TGTGCCAGCAGCACGCTACAGGGGGCGGAGGAAAAACTGTTTTTT
V gene: TRBV5-6; J gene: TRBJ1-2; D gene: NA; clone size: NA; CDR3 protein: CASSPWIGYGYTF; CDR3 DNA: TGTGCCAGCAGCCCCTGGATAGGGTATGGCTACACCTTC
V gene: TRBV19; J gene: TRBJ1-6; D gene: TRBD1; clone size: many; CDR3 protein: CATSRDSSYSPLHF; CDR3 DNA: TGTGCCACTAGCCGGGACAGCTCATATTCACCCCTCCACTTT
V gene: TRBV2; J gene: TRBJ2-6; D gene: NA; clone size: NA; CDR3 protein: CASLYAGANVLTF; CDR3 DNA: TGTGCCAGTTTGTACGCTGGGGCCAACGTCCTGACTTTC
V gene: TRBV30; J gene: TRBJ2-7; D gene: TRBD1; clone size: NA; CDR3 protein: CAWSRGLGEQYF; CDR3 DNA: TGTGCCTGGAGTAGGGGGCTCGGGGAGCAGTACTTC
V gene: TRBV5-1; J gene: TRBJ2-6; D gene: NA; clone size: NA; CDR3 protein: CASSFQSGANVLTF; CDR3 DNA: TGCGCCAGCAGCTTCCAGTCTGGGGCCAACGTCCTGACTTTC
V gene: TRBV11-2; J gene: TRBJ2-1; D gene: NA; clone size: few; CDR3 protein: CASSTQARGEQFF; CDR3 DNA: TGTGCCAGCAGTACCCAGGCTCGGGGTGAGCAGTTCTTC
V gene: TRBV9; J gene: TRBJ2-5; D gene: NA; clone size: few; CDR3 protein: CASSVDLDETQYF; CDR3 DNA: TGTGCCAGCAGCGTAGATCTGGATGAGACCCAGTACTTC
V gene: TRBV6-5; J gene: TRBJ1-1; D gene: TRBD1; clone size: NA; CDR3 protein: CASRTDRGHTEAFF; CDR3 DNA: TGTGCCAGCAGAACGGACAGGGGGCACACTGAAGCTTTCTTT
V gene: TRBV25-1; J gene: TRBJ2-3; D gene: TRBD2; clone size: NA; CDR3 protein: CAVAGTGGSDTQYF; CDR3 DNA: TGTGCCGTAGCCGGTACGGGGGGGTCAGATACGCAGTATTTT
V gene: TRBV2; J gene: TRBJ2-5; D gene: NA; clone size: NA; CDR3 protein: CASSERTLQETQYF; CDR3 DNA: TGTGCCAGCAGCGAACGGACTTTACAAGAGACCCAGTACTTC
V gene: TRBV29-1; J gene: TRBJ2-5; D gene: NA; clone size: NA; CDR3 protein: CSVDRAGRETQYF; CDR3 DNA: TGCAGCGTTGATCGGGCCGGGCGGGAGACCCAGTACTTC
V gene: TRBV29-1; J gene: TRBJ1-2; D gene: TRBD1; clone size: NA; CDR3 protein: CSVEDPGRQGSGYTF; CDR3 DNA: TGCAGCGTTGAAGATCCCGGGCGACAGGGAAGTGGCTACACCTTC
V gene: TRBV29-1; J gene: TRBJ2-7; D gene: TRBD1; clone size: NA; CDR3 protein: CSVEMVGQGSYEQYF; CDR3 DNA: TGCAGCGTTGAGATGGTGGGACAGGGAAGCTACGAGCAGTACTTC
V gene: TRBV15; J gene: TRBJ2-5; D gene: TRBD2; clone size: NA; CDR3 protein: CATSRGGGVQETQYF; CDR3 DNA: TGTGCCACCAGCAGAGGCGGGGGGGTCCAAGAGACCCAGTACTTC
V gene: TRBV30; J gene: TRBJ2-2; D gene: TRBD1; clone size: NA; CDR3 protein: CAWSQGVDTGELFF; CDR3 DNA: TGTGCCTGGAGTCAGGGGGTGGACACCGGGGAGCTGTTTTTT
V gene: TRBV5-1; J gene: TRBJ2-5; D gene: NA; clone size: NA; CDR3 protein: CASSHGEGSGETQYF; CDR3 DNA: TGCGCCAGCAGTCACGGCGAGGGCTCGGGAGAGACCCAGTACTTC
V gene: TRBV19; J gene: TRBJ1-2; D gene: TRBD1; clone size: NA; CDR3 protein: CASSNSGQVYGYTF; CDR3 DNA: TGTGCCAGTAGTAACTCCGGACAGGTATATGGCTACACCTTC
V gene: TRBV5-1; J gene: TRBJ2-3; D gene: TRBD2; clone size: few; CDR3 protein: CASSLTPLGERGKDTQYF; CDR3 DNA: TGCGCCAGCAGCTTGACCCCTCTGGGGGAGCGGGGGAAAGATACGCAGTATTTT
V gene: TRBV11-2; J gene: TRBJ2-7; D gene: NA; clone size: many; CDR3 protein: CASSSPGTLLSYEQYF; CDR3 DNA: TGTGCCAGCAGCTCGCCTGGGACCCTCCTCTCCTACGAGCAGTACTTC
V gene: TRBV7-2; J gene: TRBJ2-3; D gene: TRBD2; clone size: NA; CDR3 protein: CASSLTSGSGITSTDTQYF; CDR3 DNA: TGTGCCAGCAGCTTAACTAGCGGGTCAGGTATAACTAGCACAGATACGCAGTATTTT
V gene: TRBV16; J gene: TRBJ1-2; D gene: NA; clone size: NA; CDR3 protein: CASSQSSNYGYTF; CDR3 DNA: TGTGCCAGCAGCCAATCATCCAACTATGGCTACACCTTC
V gene: TRBV10-3; J gene: TRBJ2-2; D gene: NA; clone size: NA; CDR3 protein: CAIEAEGFAGELFF; CDR3 DNA: TGTGCCATCGAGGCGGAGGGATTCGCCGGGGAGCTGTTTTTT
V gene: TRBV27; J gene: TRBJ1-6; D gene: NA; clone size: NA; CDR3 protein: CASSSLGGGNSPLHF; CDR3 DNA: TGTGCCAGCAGCTCCCTAGGGGGAGGGAATTCACCCCTCCACTTT
V gene: TRBV7-2; J gene: TRBJ2-1; D gene: NA; clone size: NA; CDR3 protein: CASRLGTLGRDNEQFF; CDR3 DNA: TGTGCCAGCAGACTAGGCACACTAGGGCGGGACAATGAGCAGTTCTTC
V gene: TRBV5-4; J gene: TRBJ2-1; D gene: TRBD2; clone size: NA; CDR3 protein: CASTIAGSSYNEQFF; CDR3 DNA: TGTGCCAGCACCATAGCGGGGAGCTCCTACAATGAGCAGTTCTTC
V gene: TRBV2; J gene: TRBJ2-7; D gene: TRBD1; clone size: NA; CDR3 protein: CASSRDRVYEQYF; CDR3 DNA: TGTGCCAGCAGTAGGGACAGGGTTTACGAGCAGTACTTC